The text below deals with one T cell receptor (beta chain). What it binds is not known. Germline V gene lookup returns CDR1 DFQATT and CDR2 SNEGSKA (reference sequence). This CDR3 comprises 15 residues. These data originate in a study of T cells expressing NK-cell markers. TCRdb re-analyzed the 5' RACE reads; it lists each CDR3 protein once, without DNA. In all, the sample yields some 440,000 distinct CDR3 sequences. Study observations and caveats: Several donors' CD3+CD56-NKG2C+ cells were dominated by the same clonotypes. The study found dominant NKG2C+ clonotypes at about 1.0-8% of CD8+ T cells in about six donors.

What was sequenced was blood T cells: a sorted CD56 or NKG2C T cell subset, CD4+ or CD8+ T cells, or bulk PBMC T cells (not recorded which). The gene calls are TRBV20-1 and TRBJ2-1; TCRdb designates TRBD1, a call that cannot be tested without DNA. This sequence originates from a woman aged 50 to 60 in good health. This chain's CDR3 is CSARSAGKFGDEQFF.